This T cell receptor (beta chain) comes out of a study of CD8+ T cells in alopecia areata. The overall study: Treatment ran 6 to 18 months, with 6 months of follow-up afterward.

Germline V gene data show CDR1 as SEHNR and CDR2 as FQNEAQ (reference sequence). The CDR3 loop spans 15 amino acids. J was trimmed by 4 bases and V by 5 bases; bases with no gene match: 6. Sequencing used cDNA as its template, made by extracting RNA and reverse transcribing it. Clones were read by immunoSEQ multiplex PCR, and TCRdb kept only the in-frame ones, dropping some. The sample lists 110,000 to 150,000 clones; about 51% were seen once. The chain uses TRBV7-9 and TRBJ2-5, with TRBD2 matching 11 bases. This sequence originates from a human donor with alopecia areata. Sequencing was performed on CD4+ T cells sorted from blood, taken at week 0. CDR3 sequence: CASSPMGTSGETQYF. For the CDR3, the DNA is TGTGCCAGCAGCCCTATGGGGACTAGCGGAGAGACCCAGTACTTC.